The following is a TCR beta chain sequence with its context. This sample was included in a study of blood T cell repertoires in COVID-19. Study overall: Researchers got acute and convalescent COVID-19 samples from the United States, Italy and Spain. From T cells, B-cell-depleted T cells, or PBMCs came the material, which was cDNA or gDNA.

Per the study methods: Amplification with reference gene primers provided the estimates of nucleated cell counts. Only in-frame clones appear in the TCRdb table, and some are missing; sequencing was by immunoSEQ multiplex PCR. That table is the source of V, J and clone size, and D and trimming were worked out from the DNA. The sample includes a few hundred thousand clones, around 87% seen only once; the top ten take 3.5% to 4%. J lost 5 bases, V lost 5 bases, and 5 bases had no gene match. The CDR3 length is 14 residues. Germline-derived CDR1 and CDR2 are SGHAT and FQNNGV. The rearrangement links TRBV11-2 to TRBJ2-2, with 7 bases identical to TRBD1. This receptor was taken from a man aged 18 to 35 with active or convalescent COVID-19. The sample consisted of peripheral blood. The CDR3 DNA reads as TGTGCCAGCAGCGGCCGCAGGGGGACCGGGGAGCTGTTTTTT. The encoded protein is CASSGRRGTGELFF.